A selection of T cell receptor beta chains follows, all from one sample in a study of CD8 T cells in ankylosing spondylitis. MiXCR was run by TCRdb on the 5' RACE reads, yielding one entry per CDR3 protein. This table holds under 400,000 distinct CDR3 sequences, around 10% found once. Material: blood, either unsorted or a sorted T cell fraction (not recorded which). The receptor source for this set is a female donor with ankylosing spondylitis or in good health (not recorded which). CDR3s include the opening cysteine and the closing phenylalanine or tryptophan. Each record gives: clone size, V gene, J gene, CDR3 protein. Some rows mark clone size as missing; the rest say once, few, many or name a class of expanded clone.

many	TRBV5-1	TRBJ2-7	CASSLARAYEQYF
-	TRBV5-1	TRBJ2-1	CASSLDPWTSGRTTSYNEQFF
many	TRBV20-1	TRBJ2-3	CSARAQYTDTQYF
few	TRBV20-1	TRBJ1-5	CSAGDANQPQHF
many	TRBV5-5	TRBJ1-6	CASSLAADNSPLHF
many	TRBV5-1	TRBJ2-1	CASSLEPGSSYNEQFF
many	TRBV20-1	TRBJ2-1	CSAIRGVYNEQFF
-	TRBV5-1	TRBJ2-5	CASSSNDQRDRPTETQYF
few	TRBV20-1	TRBJ1-5	CSARERTGASRNQPQHF
many	TRBV20-1	TRBJ1-1	CSARASRQITEAFF
-	TRBV4-2	TRBJ2-1	CASSQDLLARNEQFF
-	TRBV5-5	TRBJ2-7	CASSLATSGINHEQYF
few	TRBV27	TRBJ2-3	CASASSGTLGHGTDTQYF
-	TRBV24-1	TRBJ1-2	CATSDRQGAALTF
-	TRBV20-1	TRBJ2-5	CSARDIGIGVQETQYF
few	TRBV27	TRBJ1-5	CASSLFRGRNNLGQPQHF
-	TRBV5-1	TRBJ2-1	CASSLGLAGGPKGNEQFF
many	TRBV9	TRBJ2-7	CASSLDHEQYF
many	TRBV5-1	TRBJ2-5	CASSLDRGQETQYF
-	TRBV5-1	TRBJ2-5	CASSLSGSETQYF
many	TRBV7-2	TRBJ2-3	CASSLRRGRTGTDTQYF
many	TRBV12-3/TRBV12-4	TRBJ2-4	CASSLTGGINIQYF
-	TRBV5-1	TRBJ2-7	CASSLQFGGTSGSYEQYF
once	TRBV20-1	TRBJ2-7	CCARSEGQGVFILGEQYF
-	TRBV18	TRBJ1-1	CASSPAGPLAEAFF
-	TRBV5-1	TRBJ2-7	CASSLTGEGMSYEQYF
many	TRBV7-9	TRBJ2-3	CASSRRPTDTQYF
-	TRBV20-1	TRBJ2-3	CSAMGEGSSGENTDTQYF